The source of this T cell receptor (beta chain) is a study of blood T cell repertoires in COVID-19. The germline V gene encodes CDR1 SGDLS and CDR2 YYNGEE. The V gene lost 0 bases and the J gene lost 1 base, with 10 bases spanning the gap. The CDR3 runs 15 residues. As originally analysed: For nucleated cells, counts were estimated from reference gene primer amplification. Profiling relied on immunoSEQ multiplex PCR, and the TCRdb table lists in-frame clones only, not all of them. The D gene and trimming were derived from the DNA, and the V and J assignments and clone size from that table. This repertoire shows roughly 150,000 clones, approximately 90% found once; its top ten account for roughly 3.2%.

Sequencing was performed on peripheral blood. This receptor was taken from a woman aged 60 to 75 with active COVID-19. The J gene is TRBJ2-5, the V gene TRBV9; no definite D call. DNA for the CDR3: TGTGCCAGCAGCGTAGGTTTTGGCATCCAAGAGACCCAGTACTTC. Translating gives CASSVGFGIQETQYF.